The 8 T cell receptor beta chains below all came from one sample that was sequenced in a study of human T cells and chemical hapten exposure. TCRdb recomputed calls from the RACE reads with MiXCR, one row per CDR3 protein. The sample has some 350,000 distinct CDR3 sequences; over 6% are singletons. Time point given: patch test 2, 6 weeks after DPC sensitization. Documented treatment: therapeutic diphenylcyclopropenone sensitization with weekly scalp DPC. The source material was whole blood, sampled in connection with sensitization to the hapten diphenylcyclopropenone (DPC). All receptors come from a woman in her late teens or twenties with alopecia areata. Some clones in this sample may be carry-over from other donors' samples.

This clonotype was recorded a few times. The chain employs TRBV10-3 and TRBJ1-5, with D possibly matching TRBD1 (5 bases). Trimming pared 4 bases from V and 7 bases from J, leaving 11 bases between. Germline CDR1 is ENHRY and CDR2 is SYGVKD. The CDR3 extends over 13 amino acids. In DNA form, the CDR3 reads TGTGCCATCAGTGTTTCGGGGGAACAGCCCCAGCATTTT. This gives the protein CAISVSGEQPQHF.

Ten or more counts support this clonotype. The CDR3 DNA follows: TGTGCCAGCAGTTACGGGGATAGCAATCAGCCCCAGCATTTT. Translated, it gives CASSYGDSNQPQHF. This chain links TRBV6-2 or TRBV6-3 with TRBJ1-5, with D unclear. The CDR3 is 14 amino acids. Trimming took off 2 bases at V and 0 bases at J, with 5 bases between the two ends. Germline CDR1 reads MNHEY; CDR2 reads SVGEGT.

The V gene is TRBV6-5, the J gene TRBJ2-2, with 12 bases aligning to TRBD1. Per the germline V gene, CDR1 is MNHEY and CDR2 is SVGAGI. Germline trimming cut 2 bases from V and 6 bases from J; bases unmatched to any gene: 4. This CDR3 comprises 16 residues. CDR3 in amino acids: CASSYVGQGAAGELFF. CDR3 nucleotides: TGTGCCAGCAGTTACGTGGGACAGGGGGCGGCCGGGGAGCTGTTTTTT.

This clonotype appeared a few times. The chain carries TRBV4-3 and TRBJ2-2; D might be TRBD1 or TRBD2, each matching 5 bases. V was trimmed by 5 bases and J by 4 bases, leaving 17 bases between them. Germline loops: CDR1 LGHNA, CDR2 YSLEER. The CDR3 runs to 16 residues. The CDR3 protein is CASSTRAAGGTGELFF. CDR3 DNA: TGCGCCAGCAGCACCAGGGCGGCGGGCGGCACCGGGGAGCTGTTTTTT.

CDR3: CASSFPVDPDRNTIYF. The CDR3 DNA follows: TGTGCCAGCAGCTTCCCAGTCGACCCAGACCGAAACACCATATATTTT. This chain links TRBV7-9 with TRBJ1-3; D is unresolved. V was clipped by 3 bases and J by 5 bases, with 17 bases between them. The CDR3 runs to 16 residues. CDR1 is SEHNR and CDR2 is FQNEAQ in the germline V gene (reference sequence).

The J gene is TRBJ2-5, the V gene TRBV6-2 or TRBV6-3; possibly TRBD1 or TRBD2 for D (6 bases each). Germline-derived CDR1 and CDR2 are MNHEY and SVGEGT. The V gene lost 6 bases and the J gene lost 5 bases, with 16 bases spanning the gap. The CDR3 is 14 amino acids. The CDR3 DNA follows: TGTGCCAGCAGCGCGGGACACGGATGGGAGACCCAGTACTTC. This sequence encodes CASSAGHGWETQYF.

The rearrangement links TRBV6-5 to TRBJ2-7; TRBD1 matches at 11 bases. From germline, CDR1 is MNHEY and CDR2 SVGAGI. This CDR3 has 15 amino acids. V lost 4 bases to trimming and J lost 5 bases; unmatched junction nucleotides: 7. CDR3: CASSSGTGGRDEQYF. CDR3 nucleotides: TGTGCCAGCAGTTCAGGGACAGGGGGTCGGGACGAGCAGTACTTC.

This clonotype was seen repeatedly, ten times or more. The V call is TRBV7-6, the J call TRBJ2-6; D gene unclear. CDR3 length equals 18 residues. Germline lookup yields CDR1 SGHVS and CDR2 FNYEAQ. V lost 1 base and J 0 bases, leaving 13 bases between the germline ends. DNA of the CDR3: TGTGCCAGCAGCTTAGAAGTCAGTCACTCCTCTGGGGCCAACGTCCTGACTTTC. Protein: CASSLEVSHSSGANVLTF.